These T cell receptor beta chains were read from a single sample in a study of blood T cell repertoires in COVID-19. Some clones are missing from TCRdb's copy, which holds only in-frame ones; the method was immunoSEQ multiplex PCR. Of about 530,000 clones listed, less than 90% are singletons. The sequenced sample was peripheral blood. These TCRs come from a woman aged 50 to 60 with COVID-19, enrolled during active disease. CDR3s include the opening cysteine and the closing phenylalanine or tryptophan. D genes are given only for firm matches. Rows give clone size only sometimes, using once, few, many, or a class for an expanded clone.

j_gene,abundance,d_gene,v_gene,CDR3nt,CDR3aa
TRBJ1-1,NA,NA,TRBV5-1,TGCGCCAGCAGCTTGGAAGGGAGGGGAAACACTGAAGCTTTCTTT,CASSLEGRGNTEAFF
TRBJ2-7,NA,NA,TRBV15,TGTGCCACCAGCAGAGATAGGAGCTCCTACGAGCAGTACTTC,CATSRDRSSYEQYF
TRBJ1-2,NA,TRBD1,TRBV28,TGTGCCAGCAGTTTCCCCACAGGGGGATATGGCTACACCTTC,CASSFPTGGYGYTF
TRBJ1-1,NA,NA,TRBV30,TGTGCCTGGAGTCTAGCGGGAGGGTGGAACACTGAAGCTTTCTTT,CAWSLAGGWNTEAFF
TRBJ1-5,NA,NA,TRBV4-1,TGCGCCAGCAGCCAAGCTGGGGGGGCTAGCAATCAGCCCCAGCATTTT,CASSQAGGASNQPQHF
TRBJ2-3,NA,TRBD2,TRBV27,TGTGCCAGCAGTTCTCGGCTAGCGGGGTCCACAGATACGCAGTATTTT,CASSSRLAGSTDTQYF
TRBJ1-5,NA,NA,TRBV7-2,TGTGCCAGCAGCTTCCACAGGACCTATAGCAATCAGCCCCAGCATTTT,CASSFHRTYSNQPQHF
TRBJ1-2,NA,TRBD1,TRBV6-2/TRBV6-3,TGTGCCAGCAGCTTGGACAGGGTCGGTGGCTACACCTTC,CASSLDRVGGYTF
TRBJ1-5,NA,NA,TRBV5-4,TGTGCCAGCAGCTTGATGGGCGAGGGTAATCAGCCCCAGCATTTT,CASSLMGEGNQPQHF
TRBJ1-2,NA,TRBD1,TRBV6-5,TGTGCCAGCAAGAGGACAGGGTTGAACTATGGCTACACCTTC,CASKRTGLNYGYTF
TRBJ1-1,few,TRBD1,TRBV29-1,TGCAGCGCAGCAGGGGGGAACACTGAAGCTTTCTTT,CSAAGGNTEAFF
TRBJ2-7,NA,TRBD1,TRBV27,TGTGCCAGCAGTTCTAGGGGGCCCCAAGACGAGCAGTACTTC,CASSSRGPQDEQYF
TRBJ1-1,NA,NA,TRBV6-2/TRBV6-3,TGTACCAGCAGTTACTCGGGGCAGGCCACTGAAGCTTTCTTT,CTSSYSGQATEAFF
TRBJ2-2,NA,TRBD1,TRBV24-1,TGTGCCACCAGTGACCCGACGACAGGGGGAGCCACCGGGGAGCTGTTTTTT,CATSDPTTGGATGELFF
TRBJ1-1,once,NA,TRBV30,TGTGCCTGGCAGATGGCCCGGGTTACTGAAGCTTTCTTT,CAWQMARVTEAFF
TRBJ1-1,NA,TRBD1,TRBV2,TGTGCCAGCAGCAAACTAACAGGGGCCATGAACACTGAAGCTTTCTTT,CASSKLTGAMNTEAFF
TRBJ1-5,NA,NA,TRBV14,TGTGCCAGCAGCCAACTGAGGGATAGCAATCAGCCCCAGCATTTT,CASSQLRDSNQPQHF
TRBJ1-4,NA,TRBD1,TRBV5-4,TGTGCCAGCAGTCTTCAGGGGGATGAAAAACTGTTTTTT,CASSLQGDEKLFF
TRBJ1-4,NA,TRBD1,TRBV10-3,TGTGCCATCAGTAATGCCCGGGACAGGGATGAAAAACTGTTTTTT,CAISNARDRDEKLFF
TRBJ2-5,NA,TRBD1,TRBV12-3/TRBV12-4,TGTGCCAGTAGTCGGGACAGACAAGAGACCCAGTACTTC,CASSRDRQETQYF